The TCR beta chain described here comes from a study of T cell changes during pregnancy in multiple sclerosis. This clone was seen only once. The assay was immunoSEQ multiplex PCR, and TCRdb's table has in-frame clones only and misses some. The table has 35,000 to 40,000 clones, around 90% seen once. The receptor was isolated from a female donor in good health, enrolled as a control in a pregnancy study. The sample in question was CD4+ T cells from peripheral blood mononuclear cells, obtained after pregnancy.

The CDR3 is CASSWTSGGQMGTDTQYF. CDR3 nucleotide sequence: TGTGCCAGCAGTTGGACTAGCGGGGGCCAGATGGGCACAGATACGCAGTATTTT. The chain is built from TRBV11-3 and TRBJ2-3; TRBD2 agrees at 13 bases. The trim removed 6 bases at V and 1 base at J, leaving 10 bases unmatched. CDR1 and CDR2 from the germline V gene are SGHNT and YENEEA. The CDR3 length is 18 residues.